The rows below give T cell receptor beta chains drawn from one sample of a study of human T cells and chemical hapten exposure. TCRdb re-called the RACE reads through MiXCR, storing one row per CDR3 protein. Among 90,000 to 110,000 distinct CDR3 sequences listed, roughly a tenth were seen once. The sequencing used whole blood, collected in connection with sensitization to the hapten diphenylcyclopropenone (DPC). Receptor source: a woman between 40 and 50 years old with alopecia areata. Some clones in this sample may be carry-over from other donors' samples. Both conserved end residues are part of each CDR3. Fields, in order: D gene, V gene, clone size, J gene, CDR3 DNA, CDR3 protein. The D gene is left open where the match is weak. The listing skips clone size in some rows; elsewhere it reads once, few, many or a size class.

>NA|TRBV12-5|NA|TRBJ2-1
TGTGCTAGTGGTTTGAGTAATTCGGGGTTCTACAATGAGCAGTTCTTC
CASGLSNSGFYNEQFF
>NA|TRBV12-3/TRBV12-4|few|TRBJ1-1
TGTGCCAGCCGAAGAGCCACCAGCACTGAAGCTTTCTTT
CASRRATSTEAFF
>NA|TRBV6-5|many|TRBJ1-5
TGTGCCAGCAGTTACGGTTCAGGGGTAGGTCAGCCCCAGCATTTT
CASSYGSGVGQPQHF
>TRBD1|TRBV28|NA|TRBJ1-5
TGTGCCAGCAGTTTATACCCCGGACAGGGGCGGGATCAGCCCCAGCATTTT
CASSLYPGQGRDQPQHF
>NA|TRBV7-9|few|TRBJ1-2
TGTGCCAGCAGCTTAGAGTCAGGAGCCTATGGCTACACCTTC
CASSLESGAYGYTF
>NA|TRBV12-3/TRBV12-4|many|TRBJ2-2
TGTGCCAGCAGTACTCGAACCGGGGAGCTGTTTTTT
CASSTRTGELFF
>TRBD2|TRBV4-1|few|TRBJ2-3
TGCGCCAGCAGCCACCCATCCGGGGGGGGGAGGCATACGCAGTATTTT
CASSHPSGGGRHTQYF
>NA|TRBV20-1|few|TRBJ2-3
TGCAGTGCTAGAGTTTCATGGACTGGTAGCTTCACAGATACGCAGTATTTT
CSARVSWTGSFTDTQYF
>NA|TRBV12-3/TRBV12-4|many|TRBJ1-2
TGTGCCAGCAGTTTACAGGCAGGGTACGACTATGGCTACACCTTC
CASSLQAGYDYGYTF
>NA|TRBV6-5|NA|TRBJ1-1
TGTGCCAGCAGTTACTCGCTGCAGACTGAAGCTTTCTTT
CASSYSLQTEAFF
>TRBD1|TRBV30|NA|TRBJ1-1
TGTGCCTCGTTCCAGGGGGGGACTGAAGCTTTCTTT
CASFQGGTEAFF
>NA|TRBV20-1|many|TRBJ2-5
TGCAGTGCTAGAGTGCCGGGCGCCCTCCTTAACGGGGAGACCCAGTACTTC
CSARVPGALLNGETQYF
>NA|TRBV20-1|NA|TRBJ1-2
TGCAGTGCCAGCCGACAGATTACAGAAGGCTACACCTTC
CSASRQITEGYTF
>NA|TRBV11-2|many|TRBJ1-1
TGTGCCAGCAGCTTACCCGGGTACAGGGTGAACACTGAAGCTTTCTTT
CASSLPGYRVNTEAFF
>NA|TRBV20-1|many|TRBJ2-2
TGCAGTGCTAGGCGGCCGGCTTCGAACACCGGGGAGCTGTTTTTT
CSARRPASNTGELFF
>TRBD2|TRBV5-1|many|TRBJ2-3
TGCGCCAGCAGCTTGGCCTCTACGGCTAGCGGGGGGCCCGCAGATACGCAGTATTTT
CASSLASTASGGPADTQYF
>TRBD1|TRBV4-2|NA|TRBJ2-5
TGTGCCAGCAGCCAAATTAAGGACAGGAGTGAGACCCAGTACTTC
CASSQIKDRSETQYF
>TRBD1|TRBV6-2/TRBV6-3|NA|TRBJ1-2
TGTGCCAGCAGAGGACAGGGCGGCTATGGCTACACCTTC
CASRGQGGYGYTF
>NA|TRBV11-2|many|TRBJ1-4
TGTGCCAGCAGCTTAGATAGGAGACAGGACCCGAGCGTTAATGAAAAACTGTTTTTT
CASSLDRRQDPSVNEKLFF
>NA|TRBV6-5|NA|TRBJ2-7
TGTGCCAGCAGAGAGGGGATCCCCCCCTACGAGCAGTACTTC
CASREGIPPYEQYF
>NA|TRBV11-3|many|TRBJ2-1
TGTGCCAGCAGCTTAACGGACAGTAACAATGAGCAGTTCTTC
CASSLTDSNNEQFF
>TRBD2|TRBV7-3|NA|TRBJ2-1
TGTGCCAGCAGCCCAGGACTAGCGGGTTCCTACAATGAGCAGTTCTTC
CASSPGLAGSYNEQFF
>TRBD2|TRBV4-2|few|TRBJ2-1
TGTGCCAGCAGCCACAGAGGCGGGGGGGGTTTAAGAGAGCAGTTCTTC
CASSHRGGGGLREQFF